What follows is one T cell receptor beta chain and its context. What it binds is not known. This sample includes further DNA sequences coding for the same CDR3. Alopecia areata patients provided lesional scalp punch biopsies and peripheral blood. It was from PBMCs that CD4+ and CD8+ T cells were sorted. This sample is drawn from a study of CD8+ T cells in alopecia areata. Study-wide findings and caveats: Affected scalp, especially in alopecia totalis/universalis, had a higher clonality than normal scalp did. Among the cells sequenced in scalp samples are also the resident alphabeta T cells of normal skin.

After isolation, RNA underwent reverse transcription to generate cDNA as the sequencing template. TCRdb keeps only in-frame clones here, not all; method: immunoSEQ multiplex PCR. The sample lists 120,000 or so clones; around 48% were seen once. The clonotype originates from a human donor with alopecia areata. Sequenced input: NKG2D-low CD8+ T cells sorted from blood.

CDR3 sequence reads: CASSYSGGEAFF. In DNA form, the CDR3 reads TGTGCCAGCAGTTACTCGGGGGGCGAAGCTTTCTTT. The chain combines TRBV6-5 with TRBJ1-1, with D possibly matching TRBD1 (6 bases). Per the germline V gene, CDR1 is MNHEY and CDR2 is SVGAGI. The CDR3 has 12 amino acids. The V gene lost 0 bases and the J gene lost 8 bases, with 7 bases spanning the gap.